A selection of T cell receptor beta chains follows, all from one sample in a study of blood T cells in healthy people across ages. One entry per CDR3 protein results from TCRdb running MiXCR on the 5' RACE reads. The top ten hold 45% to 65% of the sample, which has 380,000 or so distinct CDR3 sequences, roughly half seen once. Sequencing used blood. The origin of the receptors is a man in his sixties in good health. Each CDR3 is given with its conserved first and last residue. D genes are given only for firm matches. A row's size may be missing; if present it is once, few, many or a size class.

V,J,D,size,DNA,CDR3
TRBV7-2,TRBJ1-2,NA,NA,TGTGCCAGCAGCCGAAACAGGGACAACTATGGCTACACCTTC,CASSRNRDNYGYTF
TRBV3-1,TRBJ2-1,TRBD1,NA,TGTGCCAGCAGCCAGCGGACAGGGGGCGCCCAGTTCTTC,CASSQRTGGAQFF
TRBV7-8,TRBJ1-2,NA,NA,TGTGCCAGCAGCTTAGTCTCAGACCCTATGTATGGCTACACCTTC,CASSLVSDPMYGYTF
TRBV6-4,TRBJ2-6,NA,NA,TGTGCCAGCAGTGACTCAGGGACCGGGGCCAACGTCCTGACTTTC,CASSDSGTGANVLTF
TRBV24-1,TRBJ1-5,NA,NA,TGTGTCACCAGTGATTCGCGGGTTCCCAATCAGCCCCAGCATTTT,CVTSDSRVPNQPQHF
TRBV29-1,TRBJ2-7,NA,NA,TGCAGCGTTGAAGTGGCGGATTACGAGCAGTACTTC,CSVEVADYEQYF
TRBV20-1,TRBJ2-7,TRBD1,few,TGCAGTGCTCCCCCGGGACAGGGTCCCTACGAGCAGTACTTC,CSAPPGQGPYEQYF
TRBV29-1,TRBJ2-7,NA,many,TGCAGCGTTGCCTTCTCCTACGAGCAGTACTTC,CSVAFSYEQYF
TRBV7-9,TRBJ1-2,TRBD1,NA,TGTGCCAGCAGCGCCTCGGGACAGTCCTATGGCTACACCTTC,CASSASGQSYGYTF
TRBV12-3/TRBV12-4,TRBJ2-3,TRBD1,NA,TGTGCCAGCAGTTTAGGGGACAGATACACAGATACGCAGTATTTT,CASSLGDRYTDTQYF
TRBV9,TRBJ2-7,TRBD1,few,TGTGCCAGCAGCGTAGGGGGACAGGGAGTCCTAGAGCAGTACTTC,CASSVGGQGVLEQYF
TRBV29-1,TRBJ2-1,TRBD1,NA,TGCAGCGTTGACAGGGGGCTGTACAATGAGCAGTTCTTC,CSVDRGLYNEQFF
TRBV10-3,TRBJ2-7,TRBD2,NA,TGTGCCATCAGTGGTGGGACTAGCGGGGGCCCCAGCTCCTACAATGAGCAGTACTTC,CAISGGTSGGPSSYNEQYF
TRBV27,TRBJ2-1,TRBD2,NA,TGTGCCACCTCTAAGGGGCACGGGGACTACAGTAACAATGAGCAGTTCTTC,CATSKGHGDYSNNEQFF
TRBV20-1,TRBJ2-3,NA,NA,TGCAGTGCTAGAGAGCAAGTCTCTAGCACAGATACGCAGTATTTT,CSAREQVSSTDTQYF
TRBV4-1,TRBJ1-6,TRBD1,NA,TGCGCCAGCAGCCAAGAGTTTCCGAAGACAGGGGTCTCACCCCTCCACTTT,CASSQEFPKTGVSPLHF
TRBV7-9,TRBJ1-4,NA,NA,TGTGCCAGCAGCCCCACCGGGACACGGTCGGGAGAAAAACTGTTTTTT,CASSPTGTRSGEKLFF